This entry lists 5 T cell receptor beta chains sequenced from one sample in a study of blood T cell repertoires in COVID-19. Sequencing was performed with immunoSEQ multiplex PCR; in TCRdb, only in-frame clones are kept and a portion is missing. This repertoire shows over 35,000 clones, over 75% found once; its top ten account for about 7.3%. The sequenced material came from peripheral blood. All receptors come from a man in his fifties or sixties with acute or convalescent COVID-19.

The chain has TRBV5-8 and TRBJ2-4, with 9 bases lining up with TRBD1. This CDR3 has 17 amino acids. V trimming: 1 base; J trimming: 3 bases; junction bases outside the gene matches: 8. The germline V gene has CDR1 SGHTS and CDR2 YDEGEE. The CDR3 reads CASSLRPTTGGKNIQYF. CDR3 nucleotide sequence: TGTGCCAGCAGCTTGAGACCCACGACAGGGGGCAAAAACATTCAGTACTTC.

The gene calls are TRBV3-1 (or the pseudogene TRBV3-2) and TRBJ2-5, with TRBD2 identical over 8 bases. CDR3 length: 17 amino acids. J was trimmed by 2 bases and V by 0 bases; bases with no gene match: 8. CDR1 is LGHDT and CDR2 is YNNKEL in the germline V gene (reference sequence). DNA of the CDR3: TGTGCCAGCAGCCAAGATCGTGCAACGGGAGGGCAAGAGACCCAGTACTTC. It codes for CASSQDRATGGQETQYF.

The gene calls are TRBV29-1 and TRBJ1-1; no reliable D call. Per germline, CDR1 SQVTM and CDR2 ANQGSEA. The CDR3 contains 11 residues. Between the trimmed V and J ends, which lost 8 bases and 0 bases, there was a span of 7 bases. The DNA of the CDR3 is TGCAGCTGTGTCTTGAACACTGAAGCTTTCTTT. Translated: CSCVLNTEAFF.

This chain joins TRBV29-1 and TRBJ1-1, with 10 bases that match TRBD1. Germline V gene sequence: CDR1 SQVTM, CDR2 ANQGSEA. The CDR3 sequence is 14 residues long. V lost 7 bases and J lost 1; bases outside the gene matches: 6. The CDR3 DNA reads TGCAGCGCAACCGGGACAGGGGCGAACACTGAAGCTTTCTTT. Amino acid sequence: CSATGTGANTEAFF.

The chain uses TRBV11-1 and TRBJ2-1; the match to TRBD2 covers 13 bases. Germline V gene sequence: CDR1 SGHAT, CDR2 FQDESV (reference sequence). The J segment lost 4 bases and the V segment lost 5 bases, leaving 5 bases of the junction unmatched. The length of the CDR3 is 16 residues. The CDR3 DNA follows: TGTGCCAGCAGCAAGGGACTAGCGGGACCTTACAATGAGCAGTTCTTC. Its translation is CASSKGLAGPYNEQFF.